This TCR beta chain emerged from a study of early T cells in non-severe SARS-CoV-2 infection. Study at large: Chains stayed unpaired after sequencing of bulk RNA from unsorted whole blood.

This clonotype came up many times. Antigen: not known. Individual cDNA molecules carried attached unique molecular identifiers. TCRdb re-called the 5' RACE reads with MiXCR, one entry per CDR3 protein. The sample has roughly 51,000 distinct CDR3 sequences; less than 7.5% are singletons. Points from the study as a whole: Lookups in VDJdb leaned toward anti-spike CD8 responses and missed private and CD4 specificities.

The germline gives CDR1 MNHEY, CDR2 SVGAGI. This CDR3 has 15 amino acids. Trimming took 5 bases from V and 4 from J, leaving 15 bases between them. The receptor was derived from an adult who was a healthcare worker with PCR-confirmed SARS-CoV-2 infection or an uninfected control (not recorded which). The chain recombines TRBV6-5 with TRBJ1-3, with D maybe TRBD1 (5 bases). Sequencing was performed on whole blood, taken at baseline. In nucleotides, the CDR3 is TGTGCCAGCAGTCTCAGGGATCGGTCGGGAAACACCATATATTTT. Protein sequence: CASSLRDRSGNTIYF.